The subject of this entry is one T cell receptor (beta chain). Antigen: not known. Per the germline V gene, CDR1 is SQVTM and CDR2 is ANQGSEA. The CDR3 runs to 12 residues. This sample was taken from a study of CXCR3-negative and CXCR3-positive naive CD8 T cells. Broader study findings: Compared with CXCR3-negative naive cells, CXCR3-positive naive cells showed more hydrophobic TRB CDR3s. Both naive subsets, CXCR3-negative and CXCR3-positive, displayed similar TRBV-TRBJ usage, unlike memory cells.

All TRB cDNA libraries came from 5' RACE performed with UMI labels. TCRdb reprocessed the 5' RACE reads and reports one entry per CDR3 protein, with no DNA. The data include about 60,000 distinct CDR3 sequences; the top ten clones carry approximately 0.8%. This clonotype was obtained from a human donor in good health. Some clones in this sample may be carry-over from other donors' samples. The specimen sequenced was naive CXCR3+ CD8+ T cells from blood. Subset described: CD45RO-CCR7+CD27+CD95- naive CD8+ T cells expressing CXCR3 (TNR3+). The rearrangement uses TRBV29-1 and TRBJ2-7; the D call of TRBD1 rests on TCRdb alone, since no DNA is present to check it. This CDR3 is CSIQWAGSEQYF.